This TCR beta chain was sequenced in a study of blood T cell repertoires in COVID-19. Germline assignment: CDR1 LNHDA and CDR2 SQIVND (reference sequence). The CDR3 is 17 residues long. Trimming took 7 bases from V and 0 from J; bases not matched to a gene: 9. This clone occurred a few times. TCRdb's copy holds only in-frame clones and misses some; the assay was immunoSEQ multiplex PCR. Of around 80,000 clones listed, 65% to 85% are singletons. This sequence joins TRBV19 and TRBJ2-6; 7 bases fit TRBD1. This sequence was found in a woman of 80 years or more with active or convalescent COVID-19. Sequencing used peripheral blood. The CDR3 is CASTQGQKSSGANVLTF. The CDR3 DNA reads as TGTGCCAGTACCCAGGGACAGAAGAGCTCTGGGGCCAACGTCCTGACTTTC.